This is a list of T cell receptor beta chains from one sample in a study of blood T cell repertoires in COVID-19. TCRdb's table, derived via immunoSEQ multiplex PCR, lists solely in-frame clones and lacks some. The table records some 350,000 clones, over 80% of them present only once. The material sequenced was PBMCs or T cells enriched from blood (not recorded which). The receptors were sampled from a man aged 30 to 39 who had recovered from COVID-19. Each CDR3 is given with its conserved first and last residue. A D gene is named only where the DNA matches it firmly. Not all rows give a size; the values are once, few, many and, for expanded clones, a class.

V	D	size	J	DNA	CDR3
TRBV18	-	-	TRBJ2-7	TGTGCCAGCTCACCCGCGGGGTCGTACGAGCAGTACTTC	CASSPAGSYEQYF
TRBV9	-	-	TRBJ1-1	TGTGCCAGCAGCCCACACCAGAACACTGAAGCTTTCTTT	CASSPHQNTEAFF
TRBV3-1/TRBV3-2	-	-	TRBJ2-5	TGTGCCAGCAGCAAGGGACTGGGGGAGACCCAGTACTTC	CASSKGLGETQYF
TRBV27	TRBD1	-	TRBJ2-7	TGTGCCAGCAGTATAGGACAGGATTCCTACGAGCAGTACTTC	CASSIGQDSYEQYF
TRBV7-8	TRBD2	once	TRBJ2-5	TGTGCCAGCAGCCCCCGGGGGGGTGGAAATCAAGAGACCCAGTACTTC	CASSPRGGGNQETQYF
TRBV6-1	TRBD1	few	TRBJ2-7	TGTGCCAGCAGTGAAGCCGGGACAGGGGGATACGAGCAGTACTTC	CASSEAGTGGYEQYF
TRBV15	-	-	TRBJ1-2	TGTGCCACCAGCAGAGATTTGGGCGGGGGAGGGTATGGCTACACCTTC	CATSRDLGGGGYGYTF
TRBV29-1	-	-	TRBJ2-7	TGCAGCGTTGTTTATCCCAGCGGATTCTACGAGCAGTACTTC	CSVVYPSGFYEQYF
TRBV24-1	-	once	TRBJ1-4	TGTGCCACCAACTGGAGGCTCAACCCGGGATGGGAAAAACTGTTTTTT	CATNWRLNPGWEKLFF
TRBV6-5	-	-	TRBJ1-2	TGTGCCAGCAGTCATGACAGACTTAACTATGGCTACACCTTC	CASSHDRLNYGYTF
TRBV19	TRBD2	-	TRBJ2-1	TGTGCCAGTATCCCTAGCGGGGGGAGTGGTGAGCAGTTCTTC	CASIPSGGSGEQFF
TRBV30	-	-	TRBJ2-7	TGTGCCTTCCGATCGCGGGATGCCTACGAGCAGTACTTC	CAFRSRDAYEQYF
TRBV7-9	-	-	TRBJ1-2	TGTGCCAGCAGCCCAGACATTTATGGCTACACCTTC	CASSPDIYGYTF
TRBV5-4	-	-	TRBJ2-3	TGTGCCAGCAGCTTCATTGTGGGGGGAAGCACAGATACGCAGTATTTT	CASSFIVGGSTDTQYF
TRBV9	-	-	TRBJ2-5	TGTGCCAGCAGCGCTCAGGTAGATGGGGAGACCCAGTACTTC	CASSAQVDGETQYF
TRBV5-1	TRBD2	-	TRBJ2-1	TGCGCCAGCAGACCTAGCGGGGACCTCTACAATGAGCAGTTCTTC	CASRPSGDLYNEQFF
TRBV6-5	TRBD2	few	TRBJ2-5	TGTGCCAGCAGTTACAGGTGGACTAGCGCAGAGACCCAGTACTTC	CASSYRWTSAETQYF
TRBV5-4	TRBD1	-	TRBJ2-5	TGTGCCAGCAGCTTCCGGACAGGGGGGCAAGAGACCCAGTACTTC	CASSFRTGGQETQYF
TRBV30	TRBD2	-	TRBJ2-1	TGTGCCTGGAGCCGACTAGCGGGTCCTGAGTACAATGAGCAGTTCTTC	CAWSRLAGPEYNEQFF
TRBV20-1	-	-	TRBJ2-7	TGCAGTGCTGGGACATACGAGCAGTACTTC	CSAGTYEQYF
TRBV5-1	TRBD1	-	TRBJ1-1	TGCGCCAGCAGCTTGGGACAGGGGGATATGAACACTGAAGCTTTCTTT	CASSLGQGDMNTEAFF
TRBV27	TRBD1	-	TRBJ2-7	TGTGCCAGCAGTTTATCGCGGGGGACAGGGTCCTACGAGCAGTACTTC	CASSLSRGTGSYEQYF
TRBV18	TRBD2	-	TRBJ2-3	TGTGCCAGCTCAGAACCTAGCGGGGGGCGCACAGATACGCAGTATTTT	CASSEPSGGRTDTQYF
TRBV18	TRBD2	-	TRBJ2-7	TGTGCCAGCTCACCACCGACTAGCGGGGGCTACGAGCAGTACTTC	CASSPPTSGGYEQYF
TRBV28	-	-	TRBJ2-5	TGTGCCAGCAGGAGGCGAGAGACCCAGTACTTC	CASRRRETQYF
TRBV28	TRBD1	once	TRBJ1-6	TGTGCCAGCAGTTCTTGGACAGGGAGGGGGAATTCACCCCTCCACTTT	CASSSWTGRGNSPLHF
TRBV2	TRBD1	-	TRBJ2-3	TGTGCCAGCAACCAGAGGGGGCCCAGCACAGATACGCAGTATTTT	CASNQRGPSTDTQYF
TRBV28	-	-	TRBJ2-5	TGTGCCAGCAGTTTACAAAGGGGCGCTTTGGGTGAGACCCAGTACTTC	CASSLQRGALGETQYF
TRBV19	TRBD2	-	TRBJ2-7	TGTGCCAGTAGTATAGGTGGGGGGGCCTACGAGCAGTACTTC	CASSIGGGAYEQYF
TRBV19	TRBD1	-	TRBJ2-2	TGTGCCAGTAGTTCCCCCGGGACAGGGGGCTCCGGGGAGCTGTTTTTT	CASSSPGTGGSGELFF
TRBV7-9	TRBD1	-	TRBJ2-7	TGTGCCAGCAGCGAACAGGGGGCCGAGCAGTACTTC	CASSEQGAEQYF
TRBV2	TRBD2	-	TRBJ2-1	TGTGCCAGCAGTGATGTTACTAGCGGGGGAATGAATGAGCAGTTCTTC	CASSDVTSGGMNEQFF
TRBV19	TRBD1	-	TRBJ1-1	TGTGCCAGTAGTCTTGGACAGGGAAACACTGAAGCTTTCTTT	CASSLGQGNTEAFF
TRBV5-3	TRBD2	-	TRBJ2-2	TGTGCCAGAAGGGAAAGCGGGGGAGCGAACACCGGGGAGCTGTTTTTT	CARRESGGANTGELFF
TRBV6-5	TRBD1	-	TRBJ2-2	TGTGCCAGCACGAGGGGGCCGGGTACCGGGGAGCTGTTTTTT	CASTRGPGTGELFF
TRBV3-1/TRBV3-2	-	-	TRBJ1-1	TGTGCCAGCAGCCAAGATCGCCGGGCTGAAGCTTTCTTT	CASSQDRRAEAFF
TRBV15	TRBD1	-	TRBJ1-4	TGTGCCACCAGCAGAAGGGACAGGGGGACTAATGAAAAACTGTTTTTT	CATSRRDRGTNEKLFF
TRBV19	-	-	TRBJ2-2	TGTGCCAGTAGTCCGTGGGACTCGACAGTGGAGCTGTTTTTT	CASSPWDSTVELFF
TRBV5-1	TRBD2	-	TRBJ2-1	TGCGCCAGCAGCTTGCCCGTAGCGGGCTGGGACAATGAGCAGTTCTTC	CASSLPVAGWDNEQFF
TRBV2	TRBD1	-	TRBJ1-5	TGTGCCAGCAGTGGAGACAGGGGGGGAGTTGTCGATCAGCCCCAGCATTTT	CASSGDRGGVVDQPQHF
TRBV19	TRBD1	-	TRBJ1-6	TGTGCCAGTAGTGTGGACAGGAGCTCCTATAATTCACCCCTCCACTTT	CASSVDRSSYNSPLHF
TRBV4-1	-	-	TRBJ1-6	TGCGCCAGCAGCCAAGTATCGGATTCACCCCTCCACTTT	CASSQVSDSPLHF
TRBV15	-	-	TRBJ2-3	TGTGCCACCAGGAAACAATCAGATACGCAGTATTTT	CATRKQSDTQYF
TRBV6-5	TRBD1	-	TRBJ1-4	TGTGCCAGCAGCACAGGGGGTGAAGAAAAACTGTTTTTT	CASSTGGEEKLFF